What follows describes a single T cell receptor beta chain. This clonotype occurred once. Its antigen specificity is not known. A junction end diverges from the germline sequence, so it may reflect a read error. The data were obtained in a study of spatial heterogeneity in lung cancer (dated by TCRdb to the late 2010s). As for the study more broadly: Beta-chain transcripts were consistently detected in greater numbers than alpha-chain transcripts, which likely reflects a higher abundance of beta-chain transcripts. Nonsynonymous mutation counts, determined by whole-exome sequencing of tumor tissue, were related to TCR repertoire features. In non-small cell lung cancer, the study made a quantitative comparison of TCR alpha and beta repertoires among multiple tumor regions, matched nontumor lung and blood. Both alpha and beta chains were TCR-sequenced in roughly 200 tumor regions, some 64 matched nontumor lung samples and approximately 50 PBMC samples obtained at surgery. In the raw uncorrected reads, each unique combination of TCR and UMI appeared on average more than ten times.

This sample's time point label indicates: sample taken at primary tumor resection. The donors were approximately 70 patients from the lung TRACERx cohort who had early-stage, untreated non-small cell lung cancer. TCR sequencing used whole RNA extracted from tumor and nontumor lung tissue, or from cryopreserved PBMC samples, without cell sorting. A patient was chosen for TCR sequencing only when enough RNA was available from at least two tumor regions. Study-wide conclusions, independent of this receptor: Ubiquitous expanded tumor TCRs showed up in blood more often at tumor resection than at routine follow-up. Confirming at a functional level the hypothesis that regional TCRs recognize regional mutations was considered to require additional single-cell paired TCR alpha and beta sequencing.

The library was made by 5' RACE. TCRdb records NextSeq 500 as the sequencer. In the TCR library protocol, a unique molecular identifier was attached to each TCR cDNA molecule so that PCR and sequencing errors could be corrected. The authors processed their data as follows. Decombinator tools were used for TCR identification, UMI-based error correction and CDR3 extraction. Expanded TCRs were defined as those above a frequency of 2 per 1,000, corresponding to the top 1% of the tumor frequency distribution. Renyi diversity was calculated using the R vegan package after each repertoire was subsampled 100 times to 5,000 TCRs. CDR3 similarity networks were constructed using string-kernel similarity of amino acid triplets, with links drawn between CDR3s whose pairwise similarity was above 0.82. TCRdb cleaned the public reads at Q25 with fastp, built clones with MiXCR and kept in-frame beta chains. Every entry covers one CDR3 protein and lists the most common genes and DNA from its rows. TCRdb's processing, not the authors', yielded these V and J calls. In all, the sample holds about 44,000 distinct CDR3 sequences, and roughly 13% of those were seen once. Clones ranked in the top ten supply about 57% of the sample.

This TCR was sampled from a male donor with early-stage non-small cell lung cancer. The source was PBMCs, collected at surgery.

The DNA reads TGTGCTAGCAGCTTAGCCGGCACCGGGGAGCTGTTTTTT. Its protein product is CASSLAGTGELFF. This chain is built from TRBV7-7 and TRBJ2-2; the D gene cannot be resolved reliably. The CDR3 sequence holds 13 residues, the cysteine and phenylalanine included. Kept here is only the CDR3 DNA, which spans 39 bases and is read in frame from base 1. Reading the germline V gene (reference sequence) gives CDR1 SSHAT and CDR2 FNYEAQ.